The 18 T cell receptor beta chains below were found in one sample sequenced in a study of shared clonotypes between healthy human individuals. Some clones are missing from TCRdb's copy, which holds only in-frame ones; the method was immunoSEQ multiplex PCR. This table holds about 770,000 clones, roughly 72% found once. Sequenced: memory CD4+ T cells sorted from blood. Described subset: CD45RA-negative fraction. All receptors come from a woman in her thirties in good health.

The table lists this clone with a few counts. The chain couples TRBV30 to TRBJ2-1; 9 bases map to TRBD2. The V gene end was trimmed by 4 bases and the J gene end by 8 bases; junction bases not matched to a gene: 6. The CDR3 is made up of 13 amino acids. Germline V CDR1 and CDR2: GTSNPN, SVGIG (reference sequence). In DNA, the CDR3 is TGTGCCTGGAAACTGGGACTAGCAGATGAGCAGTTCTTC. Its protein is CAWKLGLADEQFF.

This chain joins TRBV5-1 and TRBJ2-2; 9 nucleotides match TRBD2. From germline, CDR1 is SGHRS and CDR2 YFSETQ. CDR3 length equals 16 residues. With 1 base clipped from V and 7 bases from J, the junction kept 8 bases outside the gene matches. The CDR3 coding sequence is TGCGCCAGCAGCTTGTACGGCGGGAGGGCCGGCGGGGAGCTGTTTTTT. Translated, it gives CASSLYGGRAGGELFF.

This clone came up once. The J gene is TRBJ2-7, the V gene TRBV15; D gene unclear. The germline gives CDR1 LNHNV, CDR2 YYDKDF (reference sequence). The CDR3 consists of 13 residues. The V and J ends lost 0 bases and 4 bases respectively, with 7 bases between them. In DNA, the CDR3 is TGTGCCACCAGCAGAGATTTAATATACGAGCAGTACTTC. Its protein is CATSRDLIYEQYF.

The J gene is TRBJ1-2, the V gene TRBV7-9; D unresolved. Per the germline V gene, CDR1 is SEHNR and CDR2 is FQNEAQ (reference sequence). The CDR3 totals 15 residues. The V and J ends lost 5 bases and 0 bases respectively, with 13 bases between them. CDR3 sequence: CASSVYSRANYGYTF. CDR3 nucleotides: TGTGCCAGCAGCGTCTACAGTCGAGCTAACTATGGCTACACCTTC.

This clone has a handful of counts. A much larger clone lies one base from this, so it may be a read error. The same CDR3 also results from other DNA sequences found in this sample. The chain has TRBV7-3 and TRBJ1-1; D is uncertain. This CDR3 spans 13 amino acids. Germline lookup yields CDR1 SGHTA and CDR2 FQGTGA. V was clipped by 4 bases and J by 3 bases, with 9 bases between them. CDR3 bases: TGTGCCAGCAGCTCGCAAAGGGACACTGAAGCTTTCTTT. This sequence encodes CASSSQRDTEAFF.

The rearrangement links TRBV28 to TRBJ2-3; D remains ambiguous. Germline CDR1 MDHEN, CDR2 SYDVKM. Trimming shortened V by 6 bases and J by 5 bases, and 9 bases separated the two germline ends. This CDR3 comprises 12 residues. The CDR3 loop reads CASRKLLDTQYF. CDR3 bases: TGTGCCAGCAGAAAACTTCTAGATACGCAGTATTTT.

This clone was seen a handful of times. The chain uses TRBV6-6 and TRBJ2-2; D gene unclear. This CDR3 spans 12 amino acids. Per germline, CDR1 MNHNY and CDR2 SVGAGI (reference sequence). The ends were cut back, 4 bases at V and 6 bases at J, with 6 bases in the middle. This chain's CDR3 is CASSSFAGELFF. In DNA form, the CDR3 reads TGTGCCAGCAGTTCGTTTGCCGGGGAGCTGTTTTTT.

This clone was recorded once. This rearrangement joins TRBV11-2 to TRBJ2-3, with 13 bases that match TRBD2. The CDR3 runs 16 residues. J gave up 0 bases and V 5 bases, and 2 bases lay outside the gene matches. CDR1 and CDR2 from the germline V gene are SGHAT and FQNNGV. CDR3 nucleotides: TGTGCCAGCAGCCCGGGACTAGCGGGGAGCACAGATACGCAGTATTTT. Its protein is CASSPGLAGSTDTQYF.

The V and J genes are TRBV7-8 and TRBJ1-1; D might be TRBD1 (6 bases). CDR3 length: 12 residues. The germline CDR1 and CDR2 sequences are SGHVS and FQNEAQ. V lost 5 bases to trimming and J lost 7 bases, with 11 bases between them. CDR3 region: CASSKNRDEAFF. In nucleotides, the CDR3 is TGTGCCAGCAGCAAGAACAGGGATGAAGCTTTCTTT. Filled out from reference TRBV7-8 and TRBJ1-1, the complete variable domain reads GAGVSQSPRYKVAKRGQDVALRCDPISGHVSLFWYQQALGQGPEFLTYFQNEAQLDKSGLPSDRFFAERPEGSVSTLKIQRTQQEDSAVYLCASSKNRDEAFFGQGTRLTVV.

The V call is TRBV28, the J call TRBJ1-2; no firm D call. Trimming removed 3 bases at V and 6 bases at J, with 17 bases between. The V gene's germline CDR1 is MDHEN and CDR2 SYDVKM. This CDR3 spans 15 amino acids. CDR3: CASSFLSPESNGYTF. The DNA of the CDR3 is TGTGCCAGCAGTTTTCTTAGTCCAGAAAGTAATGGCTACACCTTC.

The V and J genes are TRBV4-1 and TRBJ1-4; no definite D call. Germline loops: CDR1 MGHRA, CDR2 YSYEKL. The CDR3 is 14 amino acids. Trimming took off 5 bases at V and 4 bases at J, with 11 bases between the two ends. CDR3: CASSLVRRNEKLFF. DNA for the CDR3: TGCGCCAGCAGCTTAGTACGGCGTAATGAAAAACTGTTTTTT.

In its sample, this clone was seen once. The V and J genes are TRBV18 and TRBJ2-3; D is undetermined. CDR1 and CDR2 (germline): KGHSH, LQKENI. The CDR3 totals 21 residues. Deletions cut 2 bases from V and 0 bases from J, with 27 bases between. The CDR3 region is CASSPNYGHAAGPHSTDTQYF. As DNA, the CDR3 is TGTGCCAGCTCACCAAATTATGGGCACGCGGCAGGCCCACATAGCACAGATACGCAGTATTTT.

This rearrangement joins TRBV14 to TRBJ2-3; 7 positions match TRBD1. J was trimmed by 5 bases and V by 4 bases; bases with no gene match: 6. In germline, CDR1 is SGHDN, CDR2 FVKESK. The CDR3 has 14 amino acids. The DNA for the CDR3 is TGTGCCAGCAGCCCACGGACAGGAGGAGATACGCAGTATTTT. Amino acids: CASSPRTGGDTQYF.

The chain employs TRBV7-9 and TRBJ2-7; TRBD1 aligns across 7 bases. The ends lost 5 bases at V and 10 bases at J; junction bases unmatched: 14. The CDR3 consists of 14 residues. Germline V gene sequence: CDR1 SEHNR, CDR2 FQNEAQ (reference sequence). The CDR3 sequence is CASSLGQESYKQYF. The CDR3 nucleotides read TGTGCCAGCAGCCTTGGACAGGAGAGCTACAAACAGTACTTC.

The chain's CDR3 is CASSLLGRPIVSYGYTF. The CDR3 region has the DNA TGTGCCAGTAGTCTCCTGGGACGGCCAATAGTTAGCTATGGCTACACCTTC. This sequence joins TRBV19 and TRBJ1-2; a possible D gene is TRBD1 (5 bases). V lost 5 bases and J lost 4, with 23 bases in between. Germline CDR1 LNHDA, CDR2 SQIVND (reference sequence). This CDR3 has 17 amino acids.

This clone was counted a few times. The chain has TRBV19 and TRBJ2-7; tentatively, D is TRBD1 or TRBD2 (5 bases each). This CDR3 comprises 14 residues. V was cut by 6 bases and J by 3 bases, with 15 bases left in between. CDR1 and CDR2 from the germline V gene are LNHDA and SQIVND (reference sequence). CDR3 sequence reads: CASSPREHNYEQYF. The CDR3 nucleotides are TGTGCCAGTAGCCCCAGGGAGCACAACTACGAGCAGTACTTC. Supplemented by reference TRBV19 and TRBJ2-7, the full variable domain reads DGGITQSPKYLFRKEGQNVTLSCEQNLNHDAMYWYRQDPGQGLRLIYYSQIVNDFQKGDIAEGYSVSREKKESFPLTVTSAQKNPTAFYLCASSPREHNYEQYFGPGTRLTVT.

This clone was found a few times. The CDR3 DNA is TGTGCCAGCTCACCACGCAGCGACGAGCAGTACTTC. This gives the protein CASSPRSDEQYF. The V and J genes are TRBV18 and TRBJ2-7; D is uncertain. The CDR3 has 12 amino acids. Germline V gene lookup returns CDR1 KGHSH and CDR2 LQKENI. V was cut by 1 base and J by 5 bases, with 6 bases left in between.

The rearrangement uses TRBV28 and TRBJ2-3; D may correspond to TRBD1 or TRBD2 (5 bases each). This CDR3 has 17 amino acids. Trimming stripped 2 bases from V and 2 bases from J, with 17 bases between. Germline V gene data show CDR1 as MDHEN and CDR2 as SYDVKM. The CDR3 coding sequence is TGTGCCAGCAGTTTACTGGGGCTAGCACCCCACACAGATACGCAGTATTTT. Protein product: CASSLLGLAPHTDTQYF.